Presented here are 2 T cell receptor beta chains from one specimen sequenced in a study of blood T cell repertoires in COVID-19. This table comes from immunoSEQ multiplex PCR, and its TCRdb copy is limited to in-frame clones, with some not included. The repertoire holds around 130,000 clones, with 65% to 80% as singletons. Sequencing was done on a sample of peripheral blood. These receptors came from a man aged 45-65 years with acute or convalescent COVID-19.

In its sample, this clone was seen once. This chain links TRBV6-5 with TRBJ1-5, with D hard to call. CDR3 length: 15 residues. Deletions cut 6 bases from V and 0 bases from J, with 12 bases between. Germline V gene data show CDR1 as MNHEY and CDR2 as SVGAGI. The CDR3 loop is CASSHTDYSNQPQHF. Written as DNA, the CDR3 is TGTGCCAGCAGCCACACAGACTATAGCAATCAGCCCCAGCATTTT.

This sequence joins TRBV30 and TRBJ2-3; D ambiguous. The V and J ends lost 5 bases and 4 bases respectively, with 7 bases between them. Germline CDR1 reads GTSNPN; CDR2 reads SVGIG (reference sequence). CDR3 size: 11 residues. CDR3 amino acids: CAWQVADTQYF. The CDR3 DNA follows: TGTGCCTGGCAGGTAGCAGATACGCAGTATTTT.